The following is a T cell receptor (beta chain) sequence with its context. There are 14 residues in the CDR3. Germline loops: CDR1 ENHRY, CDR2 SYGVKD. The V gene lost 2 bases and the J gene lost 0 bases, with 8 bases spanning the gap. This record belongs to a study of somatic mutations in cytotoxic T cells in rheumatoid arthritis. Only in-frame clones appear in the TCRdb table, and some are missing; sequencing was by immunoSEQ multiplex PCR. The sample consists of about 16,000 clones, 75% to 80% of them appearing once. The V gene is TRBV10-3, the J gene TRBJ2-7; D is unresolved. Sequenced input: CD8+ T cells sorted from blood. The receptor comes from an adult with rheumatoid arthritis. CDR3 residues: CAISEDGPSYEQYF. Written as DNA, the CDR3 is TGTGCCATCAGTGAGGACGGACCCTCCTACGAGCAGTACTTC.